One sample yielded the 32 T cell receptor beta chains listed below, sequenced in a study of T cell responses to AZD1222 COVID-19 vaccine. The protocol was immunoSEQ multiplex PCR, while the TCRdb copy is restricted to in-frame clones and leaves out a portion. The sample yields approximately 150,000 clones, approximately 88% seen once. The sample consisted of peripheral blood, taken 28 days after the second dose of the MenACWY control vaccine. The receptors shown here come from an adult who received the MenACWY meningococcal vaccine as a control.

V gene TRBV15 combines with J gene TRBJ2-1; tentative D call: TRBD1 (5 bases). V was clipped by 0 bases and J by 6 bases, with 12 bases between them. CDR3 length: 15 residues. CDR1 and CDR2 from the germline V gene are LNHNV and YYDKDF (reference sequence). CDR3 sequence reads: CATSRDGHTSNEQFF. For the CDR3, the DNA is TGTGCCACCAGCAGAGATGGACACACTTCCAATGAGCAGTTCTTC.

The chain uses TRBV6-2 or TRBV6-3 and TRBJ1-1; D may be TRBD1 (5 bases). V lost 0 bases to trimming and J lost 4 bases, with 6 bases between them. CDR1 is MNHEY, CDR2 SVGEGT, per germline. The CDR3 sequence is 13 residues long. CDR3 amino acids: CASSYSGVTEAFF. As DNA, the CDR3 is TGTGCCAGCAGTTACTCGGGGGTCACTGAAGCTTTCTTT.

The rearrangement uses TRBV2 and TRBJ1-5; D call uncertain. The V gene lost 3 bases and the J gene lost 5 bases, with 11 bases spanning the gap. The CDR3 has 14 residues. Germline CDR1 SNHLY, CDR2 FYNNEI. The DNA of the CDR3 is TGTGCCAGCAGTGAGTCGGACCTAGATCAGCCCCAGCATTTT. As protein: CASSESDLDQPQHF. The full variable domain, rest sourced from reference TRBV2 and TRBJ1-5, is EPEVTQTPSHQVTQMGQEVILRCVPISNHLYFYWYRQILGQKVEFLVSFYNNEISEKSEIFDDQFSVERPDGSNFTLKIRSTKLEDSAMYFCASSESDLDQPQHFGDGTRLSIL.

This chain links TRBV21-1 with TRBJ1-5. TRBV21-1 is a known pseudogene. The CDR3 sequence is 17 residues long. CDR3 DNA: TGTGCCAGCAGCAAGGGAAGAATCGGCCAGATTCCTCAGCCCCAGCATTTT. It encodes CASSKGRIGQIPQPQHF.

The chain employs TRBV5-1 and TRBJ1-1; TRBD1 agrees at 8 bases. This CDR3 comprises 14 residues. CDR1 and CDR2 (germline): SGHRS, YFSETQ. Unmatched junction bases numbered 1, after V lost 0 bases and J lost 3 bases. The CDR3 region is CASSLGQGYTEAFF. CDR3 DNA: TGCGCCAGCAGCTTGGGACAGGGGTACACTGAAGCTTTCTTT. Full variable domain (remainder filled in from reference TRBV5-1 and TRBJ1-1): KAGVTQTPRYLIKTRGQQVTLSCSPISGHRSVSWYQQTPGQGLQFLFEYFSETQRNKGNFPGRFSGRQFSNSRSEMNVSTLELGDSALYLCASSLGQGYTEAFFGQGTRLTVV.

The V gene is TRBV9, the J gene TRBJ2-1; 13 bases agree with TRBD2. The CDR3 consists of 15 residues. With V trimmed by 5 bases and J by 9 bases, 8 bases remained unmatched. Germline lookup yields CDR1 SGDLS and CDR2 YYNGEE. The CDR3 DNA reads TGTGCCAGCAGTAAGGGGACTAGCGGGAACGGTGAGCAGTTCTTC. It translates to CASSKGTSGNGEQFF.

CDR3 bases: TGTGCCAGCAGCTCTAGCGGGAGGGTGACCGGGGAGCTGTTTTTT. Amino acid sequence: CASSSSGRVTGELFF. The chain joins TRBV27 to TRBJ2-2; 12 bases fit TRBD2. The germline V gene encodes CDR1 MNHEY and CDR2 SMNVEV (reference sequence). V shed 6 bases, J shed 5 bases, and the junction held 4 bases outside the gene matches. The CDR3 runs 15 residues.

The chain recombines TRBV7-9 with TRBJ2-7, with 8 bases fitting TRBD1. The CDR3 spans 15 residues. The V and J ends lost 5 bases and 2 bases, in that order; junction bases with no gene match: 8. The germline V gene has CDR1 SEHNR and CDR2 FQNEAQ (reference sequence). CDR3 DNA sequence: TGTGCCAGCAGCACGTTCCGGGACAGGACCTACGAGCAGTACTTC. Its translation: CASSTFRDRTYEQYF.

V is TRBV25-1 and J is TRBJ2-2; D remains unclear. The CDR3 totals 14 residues. The V end lost 7 bases, the J end lost 0 bases, and 9 bases lay between the germline ends. Germline lookup yields CDR1 MGHDK and CDR2 SYGVNS. CDR3 nucleotides: TGTGCCAGCACGGGCTACGCGAACACCGGGGAGCTGTTTTTT. Encoded protein: CASTGYANTGELFF.

This chain uses TRBV7-2 with TRBJ2-7; D is uncertain. Trimming cost V 0 bases and J 5 bases, with 17 bases left between them. The V gene's germline CDR1 is SGHTA and CDR2 FQGNSA. This CDR3 is built from 16 residues. The CDR3 here is CASSLAPFRVRNEQYF. The CDR3 DNA reads as TGTGCCAGCAGCTTAGCGCCTTTCAGAGTGAGGAACGAGCAGTACTTC. The complete variable domain, with remaining parts taken from reference TRBV7-2 and TRBJ2-7, reads GAGVSQSPSNKVTEKGKDVELRCDPISGHTALYWYRQSLGQGLEFLIYFQGNSAPDKSGLPSDRFSAERTGGSVSTLTIQRTQQEDSAVYLCASSLAPFRVRNEQYFGPGTRLTVT.

This chain links TRBV27 with TRBJ1-6; 7 positions agree with TRBD1. With 5 bases clipped from V and 3 bases from J, the junction kept 10 bases outside the gene matches. The V gene's germline CDR1 is MNHEY and CDR2 SMNVEV (reference sequence). This CDR3 has 17 amino acids. CDR3 bases: TGTGCCAGCAGTCCCCTACAGGGGAGAGTCTATAATTCACCCCTCCACTTT. Protein sequence: CASSPLQGRVYNSPLHF.

The genes are TRBV29-1 and TRBJ2-1; TRBD2 matches 13 bases. This CDR3 has 14 residues. Trimming took 5 bases from V and 5 from J; bases not matched to a gene: 3. Germline V gives CDR1 SQVTM, CDR2 ANQGSEA. This CDR3 is CSVYGTSGDNEQFF. DNA for the CDR3: TGCAGCGTTTACGGGACTAGCGGGGACAATGAGCAGTTCTTC.

The V and J genes are TRBV5-1 and TRBJ2-5; D may be TRBD1 (6 bases). This CDR3 contains 16 residues. Trimming left V 4 bases short and J 4 bases short, with 20 bases between. Germline V gene sequence: CDR1 SGHRS, CDR2 YFSETQ. This chain's CDR3 is CASSGPGQGWGETQYF. The CDR3, as DNA: TGCGCCAGCAGCGGTCCGGGACAAGGTTGGGGAGAGACCCAGTACTTC.

The chain combines TRBV28 with TRBJ1-2; D unclear. CDR1 and CDR2 from the germline V gene are MDHEN and SYDVKM. The CDR3 spans 12 residues. The V and J ends lost 3 bases and 7 bases respectively, with 9 bases between them. CDR3 nucleotide sequence: TGTGCCAGCAGTTTCGCGGTTGGTGGCTACACCTTC. It codes for CASSFAVGGYTF.

The rearrangement joins TRBV6-2 or TRBV6-3 to TRBJ1-2; D remains ambiguous. With 0 bases removed from V and 6 bases from J, the gap between germline ends came to 8 bases. The CDR3 spans 13 residues. Germline V CDR1 and CDR2: MNHEY, SVGEGT. Here the CDR3 DNA reads TGTGCCAGCAGTTACTCAGGGTGGAATGGCTACACCTTC. Amino acid sequence: CASSYSGWNGYTF.

V usage is TRBV7-9 and J usage is TRBJ2-1; D is unresolved. Germline lookup yields CDR1 SEHNR and CDR2 FQNEAQ (reference sequence). The V and J ends lost 1 base and 2 bases respectively, with 9 bases between them. The CDR3 has 15 residues. The CDR3 loop reads CASSLGYSTYNEQFF. CDR3 coding DNA: TGTGCCAGCAGCTTAGGCTACAGTACCTACAATGAGCAGTTCTTC. Using reference TRBV7-9 and TRBJ2-1 for the parts outside the CDR3, the full variable domain is DTGVSQNPRHKITKRGQNVTFRCDPISEHNRLYWYRQTLGQGPEFLTYFQNEAQLEKSRLLSDRFSAERPKGSFSTLEIQRTEQGDSAMYLCASSLGYSTYNEQFFGPGTRLTVL.

The chain uses TRBV7-8 and TRBJ1-5; 7 bases are a match to TRBD1. This CDR3 has 15 residues. Germline assignment: CDR1 SGHVS and CDR2 FQNEAQ. The ends lost 5 bases at V and 4 bases at J; junction bases unmatched: 8. The CDR3 DNA reads as TGTGCCAGCAGCCCCCGATCAGGGGGAAATCAGCCCCAGCATTTT. It translates to CASSPRSGGNQPQHF.

V and J are TRBV4-2 and TRBJ1-1; D is uncertain. CDR1 is LGHNA, CDR2 YNFKEQ, per germline. CDR3 length: 14 residues. Trimming removed 2 bases at V and 2 bases at J, with 9 bases between. The CDR3 nucleotides read TGTGCCAGCAGCCAATTGACAAGTAACACTGAAGCTTTCTTT. It specifies CASSQLTSNTEAFF.

V is TRBV18 and J is TRBJ1-1; TRBD1 matches at 7 bases. Trimming took 0 bases from V and 2 from J; bases not matched to a gene: 3. The CDR3 consists of 15 residues. The germline gives CDR1 KGHSH, CDR2 LQKENI. CDR3 nucleotide sequence: TGTGCCAGCTCACCACCGGACAGGCGTAACACTGAAGCTTTCTTT. It specifies CASSPPDRRNTEAFF.

The rearrangement joins TRBV28 to TRBJ2-1; unclear D gene. V was clipped by 2 bases and J by 1 base, with 6 bases between them. The CDR3 sequence is 14 residues long. Germline CDR1 is MDHEN and CDR2 is SYDVKM. CDR3: CASSLRASYNEQFF. In DNA form, the CDR3 reads TGTGCCAGCAGTTTAAGGGCTTCCTACAATGAGCAGTTCTTC.

The chain combines TRBV6-2 or TRBV6-3 with TRBJ1-5; tentative D call: TRBD1 (5 bases). The germline gives CDR1 MNHEY, CDR2 SVGEGT. The V end lost 2 bases, the J end lost 6 bases, and 14 bases lay between the germline ends. The CDR3 runs 15 residues. The CDR3 DNA follows: TGTGCCAGCAGTTACGGGAGGGGCCTCTCTCAGCCCCAGCATTTT. The encoded protein is CASSYGRGLSQPQHF.

The chain employs TRBV2 and TRBJ1-2; D is unclear. The germline V gene encodes CDR1 SNHLY and CDR2 FYNNEI. V lost 7 bases and J lost 0, with 12 bases in between. This CDR3 is 14 amino acids long. The DNA of the CDR3 is TGTGCCAGCACTGATATTCCAGCTAACTATGGCTACACCTTC. Its translation: CASTDIPANYGYTF.

The chain uses TRBV27 and TRBJ1-5, with TRBD1 identical over 7 bases. This CDR3 has 16 residues. The ends lost 3 bases at V and 9 bases at J; junction bases unmatched: 14. In germline, CDR1 is MNHEY, CDR2 SMNVEV (reference sequence). The CDR3 sequence is CASSLKGGTDLVPQHF. CDR3 coding DNA: TGTGCCAGCAGTTTGAAGGGAGGGACAGACCTCGTGCCCCAGCATTTT.

This clone was detected once. V is TRBV9 and J is TRBJ2-3; 7 bases agree with TRBD2. V lost 0 bases to trimming and J lost 0 bases; unmatched junction nucleotides: 1. Germline-derived CDR1 and CDR2 are SGDLS and YYNGEE. The CDR3 covers 15 residues. In DNA, the CDR3 is TGTGCCAGCAGCGTAGGCGGGGGAAGCACAGATACGCAGTATTTT. Its protein product is CASSVGGGSTDTQYF. Supplemented by reference TRBV9 and TRBJ2-3, the full variable domain reads DSGVTQTPKHLITATGQRVTLRCSPRSGDLSVYWYQQSLDQGLQFLIQYYNGEERAKGNILERFSAQQFPDLHSELNLSSLELGDSALYFCASSVGGGSTDTQYFGPGTRLTVL.

The chain recombines TRBV27 with TRBJ1-1; no definite D call. CDR3 length equals 14 residues. Germline CDR1 is MNHEY and CDR2 is SMNVEV (reference sequence). Trimming pared 5 bases from V and 1 base from J, leaving 11 bases between. The CDR3 DNA sequence: TGTGCCAGCAGTCCAGATCGTCGGAACACTGAAGCTTTCTTT. Residues: CASSPDRRNTEAFF.

The chain employs TRBV6-4 and TRBJ2-7; D remains ambiguous. Trimming left V 5 bases short and J 7 bases short, with 6 bases between. Germline V CDR1 and CDR2: MRHNA, SNTAGT. CDR3 size: 10 residues. In DNA form, the CDR3 reads TGTGCCAGCAGTCCCCGTGAGCAGTACTTC. Amino acid sequence: CASSPREQYF.

This chain connects TRBV3-1 (or the pseudogene TRBV3-2) to TRBJ2-5; D gene uncertain. V shed 4 bases and J shed 2 bases, with 2 bases lying between them. In germline, CDR1 is LGHDT, CDR2 YNNKEL (reference sequence). CDR3 length equals 11 residues. CDR3 coding DNA: TGTGCCAGCAGCCGGCAAGAGACCCAGTACTTC. This sequence encodes CASSRQETQYF.

The chain has TRBV5-1 and TRBJ1-1; the match to TRBD1 covers 8 bases. Germline V lookup: CDR1 SGHRS, CDR2 YFSETQ. CDR3 size: 14 residues. Trimming cost V 4 bases and J 4 bases; bases outside gene matches: 6. This chain's CDR3 is CASSGQGGGTEAFF. CDR3 nucleotides: TGCGCCAGCAGCGGACAGGGCGGTGGCACTGAAGCTTTCTTT. The whole variable domain, filled in from reference TRBV5-1 and TRBJ1-1, reads KAGVTQTPRYLIKTRGQQVTLSCSPISGHRSVSWYQQTPGQGLQFLFEYFSETQRNKGNFPGRFSGRQFSNSRSEMNVSTLELGDSALYLCASSGQGGGTEAFFGQGTRLTVV.

The chain carries TRBV18 and TRBJ1-1; D perhaps matches TRBD1 (6 bases). CDR1 and CDR2 (germline): KGHSH, LQKENI. This CDR3 has 16 residues. The V end lost 3 bases, the J end lost 4 bases, and 18 bases lay between the germline ends. The CDR3 spells CASSPNGGRLITEAFF. In DNA form, the CDR3 reads TGTGCCAGCTCACCGAACGGGGGGCGATTGATCACTGAAGCTTTCTTT.

This clone came up a few times. The V gene is TRBV7-2, the J gene TRBJ2-1; TRBD1 might be the D (6 bases). The germline CDR1 and CDR2 sequences are SGHTA and FQGNSA. Trimming pared 4 bases from V and 6 bases from J, leaving 16 bases between. CDR3 length equals 15 residues. DNA for the CDR3: TGTGCCAGCAGCTACGGGACAACCTGGGGCAATGAGCAGTTCTTC. Protein: CASSYGTTWGNEQFF.

This clone occurred once. The chain employs TRBV27 and TRBJ1-4, with D possibly being TRBD1 (6 bases). The V gene lost 4 bases and the J gene lost 0 bases, with 12 bases spanning the gap. The length of the CDR3 is 16 residues. The V gene's germline CDR1 is MNHEY and CDR2 SMNVEV (reference sequence). Written as DNA, the CDR3 is TGTGCCAGCAGTTATGGGGGGCTTGCAACTAATGAAAAACTGTTTTTT. Residues: CASSYGGLATNEKLFF. Variable domain in full (rest from reference TRBV27 and TRBJ1-4): EAQVTQNPRYLITVTGKKLTVTCSQNMNHEYMSWYRQDPGLGLRQIYYSMNVEVTDKGDVPEGYKVSRKEKRNFPLILESPSPNQTSLYFCASSYGGLATNEKLFFGSGTQLSVL.

CDR3 loop: CASSKTGPGGNEQFF. The CDR3 DNA reads as TGTGCCAGCAGTAAGACAGGCCCTGGCGGGAATGAGCAGTTCTTC. The chain couples TRBV2 to TRBJ2-1, with D perhaps matching TRBD1 (6 bases). Germline values: CDR1 SNHLY, CDR2 FYNNEI. The CDR3 runs 15 residues. V was cut by 5 bases and J by 7 bases, with 18 bases left in between.